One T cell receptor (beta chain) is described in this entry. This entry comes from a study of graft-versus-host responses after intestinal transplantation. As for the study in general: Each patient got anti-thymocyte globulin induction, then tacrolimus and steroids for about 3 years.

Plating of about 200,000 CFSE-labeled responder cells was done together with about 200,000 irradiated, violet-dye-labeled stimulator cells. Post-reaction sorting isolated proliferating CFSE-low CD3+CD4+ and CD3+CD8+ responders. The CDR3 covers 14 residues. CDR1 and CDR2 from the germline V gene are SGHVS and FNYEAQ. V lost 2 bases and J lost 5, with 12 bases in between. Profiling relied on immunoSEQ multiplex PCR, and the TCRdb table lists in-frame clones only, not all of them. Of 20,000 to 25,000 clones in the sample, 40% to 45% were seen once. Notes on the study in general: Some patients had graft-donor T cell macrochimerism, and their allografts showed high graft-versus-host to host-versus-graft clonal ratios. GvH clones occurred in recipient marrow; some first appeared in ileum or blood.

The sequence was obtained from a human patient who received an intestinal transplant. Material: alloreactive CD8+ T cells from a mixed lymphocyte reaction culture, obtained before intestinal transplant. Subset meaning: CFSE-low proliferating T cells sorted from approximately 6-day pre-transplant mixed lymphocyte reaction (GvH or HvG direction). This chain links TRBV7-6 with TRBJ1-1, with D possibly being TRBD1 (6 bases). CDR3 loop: CASSLWGLGTEAFF. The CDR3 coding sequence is TGTGCCAGCAGCTTATGGGGGCTGGGGACTGAAGCTTTCTTT.